The clone carrying this TCR beta chain came up many times. Its antigen is still unknown. For the library, individual cDNA molecules each received unique molecular identifiers. Original handling: Sample TCR totals centred on a median of around 95,000, ranging 23,224 to 690,600. MiXCR, run by TCRdb on the RACE reads, gives a single entry per CDR3 protein. TCRdb assigned the V and J calls; the authors' analysis was not used. The table has 44,000 or so distinct CDR3 sequences, 3.7% seen once. Indicated time point: healthy volunteer bleed at 6 weeks. It was from unfractionated whole blood that total RNA was extracted. The data derive from a study of human T cells and chemical hapten exposure. As for the study in general: The variation in per-sample TCR yields arose mainly from small differences in pooled library volumes.

Study-wide points: TCRs above 1 in 1000 frequency stayed constant with DPC sensitization.

V shed 0 bases and J 0 bases; nucleotides not matched to a gene: 10. The CDR3 covers 19 residues. Germline V gene lookup returns CDR1 SGHVS and CDR2 FQNEAQ. This chain links TRBV7-8 with TRBJ2-4; 8 positions agree with TRBD1. Specimen: whole blood. The TCR sequence derives from a human donor in good health. Some clones in this sample may be carry-over from other donors' samples. The CDR3 loop is CASSLAPGGQAVAKNIQYF. In DNA, the CDR3 is TGTGCCAGCAGCTTAGCGCCAGGGGGCCAAGCTGTAGCCAAAAACATTCAGTACTTC.